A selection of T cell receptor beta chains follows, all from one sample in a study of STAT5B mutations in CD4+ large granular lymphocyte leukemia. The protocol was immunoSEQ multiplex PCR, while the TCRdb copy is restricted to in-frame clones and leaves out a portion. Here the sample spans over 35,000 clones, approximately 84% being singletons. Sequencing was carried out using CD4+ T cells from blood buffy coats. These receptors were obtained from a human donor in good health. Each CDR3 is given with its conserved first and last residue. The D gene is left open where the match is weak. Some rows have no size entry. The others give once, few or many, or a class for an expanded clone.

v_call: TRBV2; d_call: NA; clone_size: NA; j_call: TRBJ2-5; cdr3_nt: TGTGCCAGCAGGTCCGACTCCCCAGAGACCCAGTACTTC; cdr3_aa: CASRSDSPETQYF
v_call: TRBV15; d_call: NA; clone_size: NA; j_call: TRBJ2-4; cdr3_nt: TGTGCCACCAGCAGAGATGCCCCAGCCAAAAACATTCAGTACTTC; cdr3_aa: CATSRDAPAKNIQYF
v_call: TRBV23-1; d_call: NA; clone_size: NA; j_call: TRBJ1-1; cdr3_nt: TGCGCCAGCAGACCGACAGGAAGCACTGAAGCTTTCTTT; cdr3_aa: CASRPTGSTEAFF
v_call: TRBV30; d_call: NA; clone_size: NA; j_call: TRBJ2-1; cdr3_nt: TGTGCCTGGACAAGGTGGTCCTACAATGAGCAGTTCTTC; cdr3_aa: CAWTRWSYNEQFF
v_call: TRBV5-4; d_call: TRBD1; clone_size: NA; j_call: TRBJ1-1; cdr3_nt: TGTGCCAGCAGCTTGGTCAGGGGGCATGGTGAAGCTTTCTTT; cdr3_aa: CASSLVRGHGEAFF
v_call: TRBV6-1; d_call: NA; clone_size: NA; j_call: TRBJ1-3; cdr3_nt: TGTGCCAGCAGTGAAGCAGGGCGATCTGGAAACACCATATATTTT; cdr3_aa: CASSEAGRSGNTIYF
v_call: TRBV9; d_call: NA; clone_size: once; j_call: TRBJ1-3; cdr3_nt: TGTGCCAGCAGCGCAGGACTCGTGGAGGGCAACACCATATATTTT; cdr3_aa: CASSAGLVEGNTIYF
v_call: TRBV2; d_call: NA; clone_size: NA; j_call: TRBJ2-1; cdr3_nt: TGTGCCAGCAGTAGGGGGAACAATGAGCAGTTCTTC; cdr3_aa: CASSRGNNEQFF
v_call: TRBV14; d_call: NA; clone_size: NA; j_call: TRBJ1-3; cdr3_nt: TGTGCCAGCAGCCAATACCGGGACACGAGGGCCACCATATATTTT; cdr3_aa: CASSQYRDTRATIYF
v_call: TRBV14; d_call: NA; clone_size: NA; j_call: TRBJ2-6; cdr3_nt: TGTGCCAGCAGCCAAGATGTGGGCGGAGCTGGGGCCAACGTCCTGACTTTC; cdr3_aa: CASSQDVGGAGANVLTF
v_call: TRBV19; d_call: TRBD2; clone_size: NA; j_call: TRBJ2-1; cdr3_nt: TGTGCCAGTAGTCTGTCCCTAGCGGGGGCCTACAATGAGCAGTTCTTC; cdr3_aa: CASSLSLAGAYNEQFF
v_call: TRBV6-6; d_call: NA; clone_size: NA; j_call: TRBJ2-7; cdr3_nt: TGTGCCAGCAGTTACCCCCAGCGGAACTCCTACGAGCAGTACTTC; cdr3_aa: CASSYPQRNSYEQYF
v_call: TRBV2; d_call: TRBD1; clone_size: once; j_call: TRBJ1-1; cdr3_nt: TGTGCCAGCACCAAGGGACAGGGGAACACTGAAGCTTTCTTT; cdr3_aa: CASTKGQGNTEAFF
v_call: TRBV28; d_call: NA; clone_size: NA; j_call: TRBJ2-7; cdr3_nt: TGTGCCAGCGGGGACGAGCAGTACTTC; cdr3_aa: CASGDEQYF
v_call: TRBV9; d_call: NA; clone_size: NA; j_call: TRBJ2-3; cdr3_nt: TGTGCCAGCAGCGTAGCAGGGGGGAGCACAGATACGCAGTATTTT; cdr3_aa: CASSVAGGSTDTQYF
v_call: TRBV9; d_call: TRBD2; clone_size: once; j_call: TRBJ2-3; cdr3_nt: TGTGCCAGCAGCATTGCGGGAGGGCCAGTAGCAGATACGCAGTATTTT; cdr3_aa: CASSIAGGPVADTQYF
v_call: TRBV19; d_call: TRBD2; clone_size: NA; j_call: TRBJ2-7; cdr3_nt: TGTGCCAGTGGCCTGGGCGGGGGGCTTCGCGAGCAGTACTTC; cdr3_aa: CASGLGGGLREQYF
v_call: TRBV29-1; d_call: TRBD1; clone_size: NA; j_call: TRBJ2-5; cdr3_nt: TGCAGCGGTATTAAGACAGGGCAAGAGACCCAGTACTTC; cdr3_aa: CSGIKTGQETQYF
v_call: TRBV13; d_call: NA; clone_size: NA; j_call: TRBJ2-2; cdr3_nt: TGTGCCAGCAGCTCGGACCTTGCTACGGGGGAGCTGTTTTTT; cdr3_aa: CASSSDLATGELFF
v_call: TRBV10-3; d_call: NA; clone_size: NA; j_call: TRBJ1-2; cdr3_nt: TGTGCCATCAGTGGGCGGGGTATGACCCCTGGCTATGGCTACACCTTC; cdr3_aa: CAISGRGMTPGYGYTF
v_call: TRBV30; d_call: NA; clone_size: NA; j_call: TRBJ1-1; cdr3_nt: TGTGCCTGGGGGGTTTTTTACCGGGAACAAGGCCCTGAAGCTTTCTTT; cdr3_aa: CAWGVFYREQGPEAFF
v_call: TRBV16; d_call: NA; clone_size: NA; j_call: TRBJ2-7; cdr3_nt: TGTGCCAGCAGCCAATCAACCTACGAGCAGTACTTC; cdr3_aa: CASSQSTYEQYF
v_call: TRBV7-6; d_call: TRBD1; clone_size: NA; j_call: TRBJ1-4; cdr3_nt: TGTGCCAGCAGCTTAGGGGGACAGGGTAATGAAAAACTGTTTTTT; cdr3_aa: CASSLGGQGNEKLFF
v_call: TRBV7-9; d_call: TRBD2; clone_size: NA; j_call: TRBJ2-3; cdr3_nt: TGTGCCAGCAGCCCGAGAGCGGGAGCAGGAGATACGCAGTATTTT; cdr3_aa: CASSPRAGAGDTQYF
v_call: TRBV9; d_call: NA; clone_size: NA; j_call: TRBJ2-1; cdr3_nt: TGTGCCAGCAGCGTAGAGTCAGGGAACAATGAGCAGTTCTTC; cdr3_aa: CASSVESGNNEQFF
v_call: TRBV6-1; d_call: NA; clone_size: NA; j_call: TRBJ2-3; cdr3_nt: TGTGCCAGCAGGGAGGGTGGAGGCACAGATACGCAGTATTTT; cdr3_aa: CASREGGGTDTQYF